The 16 T cell receptor beta chains in this list originate from one sample, sequenced in a study of T cells expressing NK-cell markers. From the 5' RACE reads, TCRdb lists one entry per CDR3 protein and no DNA. This sample's table has 400,000 to 450,000 distinct CDR3 sequences. Material: blood T cells: a sorted CD56 or NKG2C T cell subset, CD4+ or CD8+ T cells, or bulk PBMC T cells (not recorded which). The source of these receptors is a woman aged 18-70 years in good health.

J is TRBJ2-5 and V is TRBV7-2; TCRdb returns TRBD1, unconfirmable since there is no DNA. CDR1 and CDR2 (germline): SGHTA, FQGNSA. The CDR3 has 12 residues. The CDR3 protein is CASSLAQAAQVF.

The rearrangement uses TRBV9 and TRBJ1-4; the D call from TCRdb, TRBD1, cannot be confirmed without DNA. Germline V lookup: CDR1 SGDLS, CDR2 YYNGEE. The CDR3 loop spans 17 amino acids. The CDR3 here is CASSLWTGEGTNEKLFF.

This rearrangement joins TRBV20-1 to TRBJ2-3; TCRdb returns TRBD2, unconfirmable since there is no DNA. The germline V gene encodes CDR1 DFQATT and CDR2 SNEGSKA (reference sequence). The CDR3 has 17 amino acids. The CDR3 here is CSARDPRLAGGPDTQYF.

V usage is TRBV27 and J usage is TRBJ2-5; TCRdb returns TRBD2, unconfirmable since there is no DNA. Germline values: CDR1 MNHEY, CDR2 SMNVEV (reference sequence). The CDR3 is made up of 15 amino acids. The CDR3 sequence is CASSWGLAAPETQYF.

V and J are TRBV5-1 and TRBJ1-1; TCRdb proposes TRBD1, but this gene call is untestable without DNA. There are 17 residues in the CDR3. The V gene's germline CDR1 is SGHRS and CDR2 YFSETQ. The CDR3 loop reads CASSLVRGGSRNTEAFF. The full variable domain, in which reference TRBV5-1 and TRBJ1-1 provide the parts outside the CDR3, is KAGVTQTPRYLIKTRGQQVTLSCSPISGHRSVSWYQQTPGQGLQFLFEYFSETQRNKGNFPGRFSGRQFSNSRSEMNVSTLELGDSALYLCASSLVRGGSRNTEAFFGQGTRLTVV.

The CDR3 sequence is CAWSGGGQETQYF. The rearrangement uses TRBV30 and TRBJ2-5. The CDR3 is 13 amino acids. The germline V gene has CDR1 GTSNPN and CDR2 SVGIG (reference sequence).

V usage is TRBV7-7 and J usage is TRBJ2-1; the D call from TCRdb, TRBD2, cannot be confirmed without DNA. The CDR3 loop spans 18 amino acids. The germline V gene has CDR1 SSHAT and CDR2 FNYEAQ (reference sequence). CDR3 region: CASSPGIAGGSSYNEQFF.

V usage is TRBV28 and J usage is TRBJ2-7; TCRdb selects TRBD2, and the lack of DNA leaves this call unchecked. Germline lookup yields CDR1 MDHEN and CDR2 SYDVKM. The CDR3 has 13 residues. The CDR3 sequence is CASTWGGSHEQYF. Supplemented by reference TRBV28 and TRBJ2-7, the full variable domain reads DVKVTQSSRYLVKRTGEKVFLECVQDMDHENMFWYRQDPGLGLRLIYFSYDVKMKEKGDIPEGYSVSREKKERFSLILESASTNQTSMYLCASTWGGSHEQYFGPGTRLTVT.

The chain combines TRBV20-1 with TRBJ2-5; TCRdb indicates TRBD1, and absent DNA this call remains unverified. Germline CDR1 DFQATT, CDR2 SNEGSKA (reference sequence). The CDR3 contains 13 residues. The chain's CDR3 is CSANGGTQETQYF.

The chain recombines TRBV5-5 with TRBJ2-7; TCRdb indicates TRBD1, and absent DNA this call remains unverified. In germline, CDR1 is SGHKS, CDR2 YYEKEE (reference sequence). CDR3 size: 14 residues. This CDR3 is CASSRGQVSQEQYF.

The chain links TRBV20-1 to TRBJ2-3; lacking DNA, the TRBD1 call made by TCRdb goes unchecked. Per the germline V gene, CDR1 is DFQATT and CDR2 is SNEGSKA (reference sequence). The CDR3 length is 11 residues. This chain's CDR3 is CSAAPLDTQYF.

The V call is TRBV6-1, the J call TRBJ1-4. CDR1 and CDR2 from the germline V gene are MNHNS and SASEGT. The CDR3 runs to 13 residues. CDR3 in amino acids: CATGRLTNEKLFF.

The chain combines TRBV5-1 with TRBJ2-1; the TRBD1 assignment by TCRdb is unverifiable without DNA. The CDR3 spans 14 residues. CDR1 SGHRS and CDR2 YFSETQ come from the germline V gene. The CDR3 sequence: CASSLATGYNEQFF.

The chain carries TRBV5-1 and TRBJ2-3. The CDR3 is 14 residues long. Germline CDR1 is SGHRS and CDR2 is YFSETQ. This CDR3 is CASKTGPSTDTQYF.

The chain links TRBV7-2 to TRBJ2-3; TCRdb gives TRBD1 as the D gene, but with no DNA this cannot be confirmed. The CDR3 loop spans 15 amino acids. Germline values: CDR1 SGHTA, CDR2 FQGNSA. This CDR3 is CASSLQEPRAGTQYF.

The chain recombines TRBV7-9 with TRBJ2-7; the TCRdb D gene call, TRBD2, has no DNA to confirm it. Germline CDR1 is SEHNR and CDR2 is FQNEAQ (reference sequence). This CDR3 has 16 residues. The CDR3 sequence: CASSLALGSGSYEQYF.